This T cell receptor beta chain came from a study of blood T cell repertoires in COVID-19. Study-level information: COVID-19 samples, acute and convalescent, were from the United States, Italy and Spain. T cells, B-cell-depleted T cells, or PBMCs supplied cDNA or gDNA.

TCRdb's copy holds only in-frame clones and misses some; the assay was immunoSEQ multiplex PCR. The sample lists 50,000 or so clones, about nine tenths occurring once. This TCR was sampled from a man between 45 and 60 years old with active COVID-19. Input material: peripheral blood.

CDR3 coding DNA: TGCGCCAGCAGCTTAGGCCCGGCAGGGACCCAGTACTTC. Translation: CASSLGPAGTQYF. The V and J genes are TRBV5-1 and TRBJ2-5; D not resolved. The germline V gene encodes CDR1 SGHRS and CDR2 YFSETQ. V gave up 2 bases and J gave up 7 bases, with 12 bases separating them. The length of the CDR3 is 13 residues.